The 11 T cell receptor beta chains below all came from one sample that was sequenced in a study of regulatory T cells in long-lasting Graves disease. Time point specified: newly diagnosed GD, antithyroid drugs for less than 3 months. PBMC-extracted RNA yielded the TCR library. Both iRepertoire HTBI primers and Arm-PCR of CDR3 regions were used to build the TCR beta libraries. TCRdb ran MiXCR on the multiplex PCR reads and lists one entry per CDR3 protein. Of around 470,000 distinct CDR3 sequences in the sample, around 13% are singletons; the top ten hold 17%. The same data also contributed to another study, on T cells in Graves' hyperthyroidism and ophthalmopathy.

Specimen: peripheral blood mononuclear cells (PBMCs), collected at new diagnosis, from a patient treated with antithyroid drugs. These receptor sequences come from a woman aged 45-59 years with Graves disease.

DNA for the CDR3: TGTGCCAGCAGCTCCCCCCAACAGGCTCCTAACTATGGCTACACCTTC. This gives the protein CASSSPQQAPNYGYTF. V and J are TRBV11-2 and TRBJ1-2, with D perhaps matching TRBD1 (5 bases). This CDR3 is built from 16 residues. CDR1 and CDR2 from the germline V gene are SGHAT and FQNNGV. V lost 4 bases and J 0 bases, leaving 15 bases between the germline ends.

The chain joins TRBV24-1 to TRBJ2-7; 8 nucleotides agree with TRBD1. V was pared by 7 bases and J by 5 bases, with 3 bases of the junction left unmatched. Germline CDR1 and CDR2: KGHDR and SFDVKD. This CDR3 is 12 amino acids long. CDR3 residues: CATRGQDHEQYF. As DNA, the CDR3 is TGTGCCACCAGGGGACAGGACCACGAGCAGTACTTC.

This chain joins TRBV9 and TRBJ1-2; 8 bases line up with TRBD1. Germline values: CDR1 SGDLS, CDR2 YYNGEE. After removal of 3 bases from V and 4 bases from J, the junction contained 2 bases not matched to a gene. The length of the CDR3 is 13 residues. CDR3 nucleotides: TGTGCCAGCAGCGCGCAGGGGGCCTATGGCTACACCTTC. It yields the protein CASSAQGAYGYTF.

This clonotype was picked up many times. The chain carries TRBV9 and TRBJ1-4; D may be TRBD1 (6 bases). Germline values: CDR1 SGDLS, CDR2 YYNGEE. The V gene lost 3 bases and the J gene lost 7 bases, with 13 bases spanning the gap. The CDR3 loop spans 14 amino acids. CDR3 in amino acids: CASSAGGIGEKLFF. The CDR3 bases are TGTGCCAGCAGCGCTGGGGGCATTGGTGAAAAACTGTTTTTT.

About this clonotype: This sequence may be a read error, since a much larger clone differs from it by one base. This chain uses TRBV5-6 with TRBJ2-1; 13 bases are shared with TRBD2. J gave up 8 bases and V 4 bases, and 6 bases lay outside the gene matches. CDR3 length: 15 amino acids. Germline values: CDR1 SGHDT, CDR2 YYEEEE. Here the CDR3 DNA reads TGTGCCAGCAGCCCGGCACTAGCGGGAGGGTATGAGCAGTTCTTC. The encoded protein is CASSPALAGGYEQFF.

Ten or more counts support this clonotype. The chain uses TRBV28 and TRBJ1-1, with TRBD1 matching over 9 bases. The CDR3 has 16 amino acids. The germline CDR1 and CDR2 sequences are MDHEN and SYDVKM. J was trimmed by 1 base and V by 6 bases; bases with no gene match: 9. CDR3 in DNA: TGTGCCAGCAGGGGGGACAGGGAAAACTGGAACACTGAAGCTTTCTTT. This gives the protein CASRGDRENWNTEAFF.

This clonotype has at least ten counts. The V call is TRBV9, the J call TRBJ2-2; 10 positions agree with TRBD1. The CDR3 runs to 16 residues. Germline V CDR1 and CDR2: SGDLS, YYNGEE. Trimming took 3 bases from V and 2 from J; bases not matched to a gene: 4. CDR3 DNA: TGTGCCAGCAGCGGGGACAGGGGCCCAAACACCGGGGAGCTGTTTTTT. Translating it yields CASSGDRGPNTGELFF.

This clonotype was picked up many times. The chain carries TRBV11-3 and TRBJ2-1; TRBD2 matches 8 bases. The CDR3 has 13 residues. Per the germline V gene, CDR1 is SGHNT and CDR2 is YENEEA. J was trimmed by 10 bases and V by 5 bases; bases with no gene match: 7. The CDR3 loop reads CASSPPGLEEQFF. Here the CDR3 DNA reads TGTGCCAGCAGCCCCCCGGGACTAGAAGAGCAGTTCTTC.

The chain couples TRBV6-6 to TRBJ2-7; perhaps D is TRBD1 or TRBD2 (7 bases each). The V end lost 0 bases, the J end lost 4 bases, and 13 bases lay between the germline ends. The V gene's germline CDR1 is MNHNY and CDR2 SVGAGI (reference sequence). The CDR3 totals 15 residues. Here the CDR3 reads CASSYSREGAYEQYF. CDR3 coding DNA: TGTGCCAGCAGTTACTCGAGGGAGGGGGCTTACGAGCAGTACTTC.

This clonotype has at least ten counts. The J gene is TRBJ1-4, the V gene TRBV2; D not certain. The CDR3 loop spans 13 amino acids. Germline V gene lookup returns CDR1 SNHLY and CDR2 FYNNEI. V dropped 4 bases and J dropped 4 bases, with 7 bases sitting between them. CDR3 nucleotides: TGTGCCAGCAGTGGAGAAGATAATGAAAAACTGTTTTTT. Translated: CASSGEDNEKLFF.

This clonotype was seen at least ten times. The V call is TRBV3-1, the J call TRBJ1-5; D is unresolved. CDR3 length: 16 residues. V lost 0 bases to trimming and J lost 0 bases, with 9 bases between them. Germline V lookup: CDR1 LGHDT, CDR2 YNNKEL (reference sequence). CDR3 in amino acids: CASSQDGGISNQPQHF. In nucleotides, the CDR3 is TGTGCCAGCAGCCAAGATGGCGGTATTAGCAATCAGCCCCAGCATTTT.